This T cell receptor (beta chain) derives from a study of PD-L1 blockade in urothelial cancer. Study background: Atezolizumab at 1,200 mg intravenously every 3 weeks was started by patients in 2014.

Using immunoSEQ multiplex PCR, the repertoire was profiled, and TCRdb retains in-frame clones only, with some absent. The table records tens of thousands of clones, 85% of them present only once. Germline trimming cut 4 bases from V and 6 bases from J; bases unmatched to any gene: 10. CDR3 length equals 15 residues. Per the germline V gene, CDR1 is SGHRS and CDR2 is YFSETQ. Regarding this clone: Its specificity is unknown.

Findings of the study overall: Tumor-associated TCR clones expanded more in blood at 3 weeks in patients with durable benefit.

Time point defined: pretreatment peripheral blood. The sequencing here drew on PBMCs, taken around atezolizumab (anti-PD-L1) treatment. This sequence was found in a man in his 60s with urothelial cancer. V is TRBV5-1 and J is TRBJ1-5, with 7 bases lining up with TRBD1. The CDR3 is CASSVEGGRRQPQHF. In DNA form, the CDR3 reads TGCGCCAGCAGCGTGGAAGGGGGCCGACGTCAGCCCCAGCATTTT.